What follows is one TCR beta chain and its context. The entry originates in a study of shared clonotypes between healthy human individuals. Per germline, CDR1 SGHRS and CDR2 YFSETQ. V lost 0 bases to trimming and J lost 4 bases, with 22 bases between them. CDR3 length: 18 amino acids. Only in-frame clones appear in the TCRdb table, and some are missing; sequencing was by immunoSEQ multiplex PCR. Of roughly 1.4 million clones in the sample, roughly 98.5% were seen once. The sequencing sample was made of naive CD4+ T cells sorted from blood. Subset: CD45RA+ positively selected. The receptor was isolated from a man aged 25-45 years in good health. The J gene is TRBJ2-5, the V gene TRBV5-1; D is possibly TRBD2 (7 bases). CDR3 residues: CASSLGGRGSGKRETQYF. The CDR3 DNA sequence: TGCGCCAGCAGCTTGGGCGGCAGGGGAAGCGGGAAGAGAGAGACCCAGTACTTC. The full variable domain, in which reference TRBV5-1 and TRBJ2-5 provide the parts outside the CDR3, is KAGVTQTPRYLIKTRGQQVTLSCSPISGHRSVSWYQQTPGQGLQFLFEYFSETQRNKGNFPGRFSGRQFSNSRSEMNVSTLELGDSALYLCASSLGGRGSGKRETQYFGPGTRLLVL.